Listed below are T cell receptor beta chains from one sample, sequenced in a study of cytomegalovirus exposure and HLA in healthy donors. Assay used: immunoSEQ multiplex PCR; TCRdb lists only in-frame clones, some missing. The profile covers 110,000 or so clones, with just under 75% appearing a single time and 2% to 2.5% taken by the ten largest. The specimen sequenced was PBMCs. The source of these receptors is a human donor in good health. Each CDR3 is given with its conserved first and last residue. D genes are given only for firm matches.

TRBD1,TRBJ2-2,TRBV27,CASSFRIGTGTNTGELFF
-,TRBJ2-2,TRBV5-6,CASSLGTSRAGELFF
TRBD1,TRBJ2-5,TRBV11-2,CASSLDNRGDIETQYF
TRBD2,TRBJ2-3,TRBV25-1,CASSEGGGREADTQYF
TRBD2,TRBJ2-7,TRBV15,CATSSPGGGSNEQYF
TRBD2,TRBJ2-1,TRBV29-1,CSVREGGVGEQFF
-,TRBJ2-3,TRBV18,CASSPTRQGTDTQYF
-,TRBJ2-3,TRBV20-1,CSALLTDTQYF
TRBD1,TRBJ1-1,TRBV2,CASTTQGGDTEAFF
TRBD2,TRBJ2-3,TRBV7-9,CASRRLAGGTDTQYF
-,TRBJ1-2,TRBV6-5,CASTGAHGYTF
-,TRBJ1-1,TRBV6-6,CASRIVSTEAFF
TRBD2,TRBJ2-3,TRBV7-8,CASSFLAEFSDTQYF
TRBD1,TRBJ2-3,TRBV2,CASRGTGITDTQYF
TRBD1,TRBJ1-3,TRBV5-1,CASSRGQASSGNTIYF
TRBD1,TRBJ1-5,TRBV27,CASKEQGSNQPQHF
TRBD1,TRBJ2-7,TRBV6-5,CASSYARGSYEQYF
-,TRBJ2-5,TRBV6-1,CASRDSGTQYF
TRBD1,TRBJ1-1,TRBV10-2,CASSHTGGNTEAFF
TRBD2,TRBJ2-7,TRBV5-6,CASSLRTGTSRYEQYF
TRBD1,TRBJ2-7,TRBV7-2,CASSPWDSGYEQYF
TRBD1,TRBJ1-2,TRBV29-1,CSVFSSGGELSGYTF
-,TRBJ2-2,TRBV6-4,CASSLDGTGELFF
-,TRBJ2-2,TRBV7-2,CASSLDWQNTGELFF
TRBD1,TRBJ2-3,TRBV9,CASSPQTGLADTQYF